One and the same sample provided the 27 T cell receptor beta chains below, sequenced in a study of T cells after yellow fever vaccination. TCRdb passed the 5' RACE reads through MiXCR, listing each CDR3 protein once. Among approximately 550,000 distinct CDR3 sequences listed, roughly 14% were seen once. This material consisted of PBMCs, taken on the day of the yellow fever booster vaccination. The receptors stem from a man under 40 who received the YFV17D yellow fever vaccine.

This clonotype appeared a few times. The chain uses TRBV5-1 and TRBJ2-7; D gene uncertain. This CDR3 comprises 15 residues. Trimming removed 6 bases at V and 5 bases at J, with 21 bases between. Germline V CDR1 and CDR2: SGHRS, YFSETQ. Here the CDR3 reads CASTGMGNLVDEQYF. The CDR3 bases are TGCGCCAGCACCGGTATGGGGAATTTAGTGGACGAGCAGTACTTC.

The J gene is TRBJ2-7, the V gene TRBV7-2, with 11 bases matching TRBD2. The germline V gene has CDR1 SGHTA and CDR2 FQGNSA. This CDR3 region has 16 residues. V shed 4 bases, J shed 7 bases, and the junction held 12 bases outside the gene matches. Here the CDR3 DNA reads TGTGCCAGCAGCTCAGGACTAGCGGGCCCTAGAAGGGAGCAGTACTTC. Its protein product is CASSSGLAGPRREQYF.

Here the CDR3 DNA reads TGCAGTGCTAGAGATCCGAGCTCAAGCGGGGAGACCCAGTACTTC. Translating it yields CSARDPSSSGETQYF. The chain employs TRBV20-1 and TRBJ2-5, with D possibly TRBD2 on 6 matching bases. Germline loops: CDR1 DFQATT, CDR2 SNEGSKA (reference sequence). Trimming cost V 0 bases and J 5 bases, with 16 bases left between them. This CDR3 has 15 residues.

This sequence joins TRBV20-1 and TRBJ1-2; a weak D match, TRBD1 (5 bases). This CDR3 comprises 14 residues. The V end was cut by 0 bases, the J end by 1 base, with 9 bases between. Germline assignment: CDR1 DFQATT and CDR2 SNEGSKA (reference sequence). CDR3: CSARDLQDNYGYTF. The DNA of the CDR3 is TGCAGTGCTAGAGATCTACAGGATAACTATGGCTACACCTTC.

There are many counts of this clonotype. This chain uses TRBV12-3 or TRBV12-4 with TRBJ2-2; no firm D call. The germline V and J ends were trimmed by 7 bases and 7 bases, with 7 bases remaining between them. This CDR3 is 11 amino acids long. The CDR3: CASNGVGELFF. For the CDR3, the DNA is TGTGCCAGCAACGGAGTCGGGGAGCTGTTTTTT.

The J gene is TRBJ1-1, the V gene TRBV23-1; 7 bases align to TRBD1. TRBV23-1 is recorded as an ORF, its role being uncertain. The CDR3 contains 17 residues. V lost 2 bases and J lost 11; bases outside the gene matches: 20. The CDR3 loop reads CASSQRQGDLPPSDAFF. CDR3 DNA: TGCGCCAGCAGTCAACGCCAGGGGGACCTTCCACCTAGTGACGCTTTCTTT.

This clonotype was found a few times. The chain has TRBV2 and TRBJ2-1; D gene ambiguous. The CDR3 is 13 amino acids. The V gene lost 1 base and the J gene lost 8 bases, with 9 bases spanning the gap. CDR1 and CDR2 (germline): SNHLY, FYNNEI. In nucleotides, the CDR3 is TGTGCCAGCAGTGAAGTCTGGTTCGATGAGCAGTTCTTC. This translates into CASSEVWFDEQFF.

J is TRBJ2-1 and V is TRBV5-1, with 8 bases identical to TRBD2. V dropped 7 bases and J dropped 8; count of bases not matched to a gene: 14. Germline assignment: CDR1 SGHRS and CDR2 YFSETQ. CDR3 length: 15 amino acids. CDR3: CASRPGGMGPHEQFF. The CDR3 coding sequence is TGCGCCAGCCGCCCGGGGGGGATGGGGCCCCATGAGCAGTTCTTC.

The gene calls are TRBV5-1 and TRBJ2-1; either TRBD1 or TRBD2 may supply D (5 bases each). V was shortened by 0 bases and J by 2 bases, with 9 bases between the two germline ends. CDR3 length: 15 amino acids. Germline CDR1 SGHRS, CDR2 YFSETQ. The CDR3 DNA sequence: TGCGCCAGCAGCTTGGGGGGGAGCCCCTACAATGAGCAGTTCTTC. Amino acids: CASSLGGSPYNEQFF. The variable domain in full, completed from reference TRBV5-1 and TRBJ2-1, reads KAGVTQTPRYLIKTRGQQVTLSCSPISGHRSVSWYQQTPGQGLQFLFEYFSETQRNKGNFPGRFSGRQFSNSRSEMNVSTLELGDSALYLCASSLGGSPYNEQFFGPGTRLTVL.

CDR3 coding DNA: TGTGCCTGGAGTTACTTAGGATTCCCTTACAATGAGCAGTTCTTC. Residues: CAWSYLGFPYNEQFF. This chain uses TRBV30 with TRBJ2-1; D is unclear. Germline loops: CDR1 GTSNPN, CDR2 SVGIG (reference sequence). V was trimmed by 2 bases and J by 4 bases, leaving 15 bases between them. The CDR3 spans 15 residues. Based on the CDR3 plus reference TRBV30 and TRBJ2-1, the full variable domain is SQTIHQWPATLVQPVGSPLSLECTVEGTSNPNLYWYRQAAGRGLQLLFYSVGIGQISSEVPQNLSASRPQDRQFILSSKKLLLSDSGFYLCAWSYLGFPYNEQFFGPGTRLTVL.

The V and J genes are TRBV7-9 and TRBJ2-2, with TRBD2 matching 14 bases. Germline V gene lookup returns CDR1 SEHNR and CDR2 FQNEAQ (reference sequence). The CDR3 length is 17 residues. The junction had 6 bases not matched to a gene; V was cut back by 5 bases and J by 4 bases. CDR3 DNA: TGTGCCAGCAGCCCTATTGGACTAGCGGGAGGCACCGGGGAGCTGTTTTTT. Translating it yields CASSPIGLAGGTGELFF.

In its sample, this clonotype was seen a few times. The gene calls are TRBV20-1 and TRBJ1-1; D remains ambiguous. Trimming pared 3 bases from V and 7 bases from J, leaving 24 bases between. Germline CDR1 is DFQATT and CDR2 is SNEGSKA (reference sequence). The CDR3 is 16 amino acids. CDR3 DNA sequence: TGCAGTGCTAGCCTGCGGATCGCCAGCGGGTCCGATGAAGCTTTCTTT. Residues: CSASLRIASGSDEAFF.

The chain links TRBV29-1 to TRBJ2-3, with 8 positions matching TRBD2. J gave up 3 bases and V 7 bases, and 6 bases lay outside the gene matches. Germline V gives CDR1 SQVTM, CDR2 ANQGSEA. The CDR3 runs to 13 residues. The CDR3, as DNA: TGCAGCGGGGGGACTAGGGTTACAGATACGCAGTATTTT. Translating gives CSGGTRVTDTQYF.

The gene calls are TRBV7-2 and TRBJ1-1, with D hard to call. This CDR3 is built from 13 residues. Trimming took off 5 bases at V and 4 bases at J, with 11 bases between the two ends. The germline gives CDR1 SGHTA, CDR2 FQGNSA. CDR3 nucleotide sequence: TGTGCCAGCAGCCCCCGAAAGGGCACTGAAGCTTTCTTT. This translates into CASSPRKGTEAFF.

The chain recombines TRBV24-1 with TRBJ2-1; 9 nucleotides match TRBD1. The CDR3 extends over 13 amino acids. The V gene's germline CDR1 is KGHDR and CDR2 SFDVKD. The ends lost 9 bases at V and 6 bases at J; junction bases unmatched: 5. Written as DNA, the CDR3 is TGTGCCACCCAGGGGACAGGGCTCAATGAGCAGTTCTTC. Its protein is CATQGTGLNEQFF.

There are a few counts of this clonotype. The V and J genes are TRBV20-1 and TRBJ2-1; 8 nucleotides align to TRBD2. The V gene end was trimmed by 6 bases and the J gene end by 2 bases; junction bases not matched to a gene: 6. The CDR3 covers 14 residues. CDR1 and CDR2 (germline): DFQATT, SNEGSKA (reference sequence). The CDR3 reads CSARTSLPYNEQFF. The CDR3 bases are TGCAGTGCCCGGACTAGCCTGCCCTACAATGAGCAGTTCTTC.

This clonotype was seen repeatedly, ten times or more. The chain combines TRBV27 with TRBJ1-5; D remains ambiguous. V was pared by 3 bases and J by 4 bases, with 7 bases between. CDR3 length equals 13 residues. The germline V gene has CDR1 MNHEY and CDR2 SMNVEV (reference sequence). The CDR3 sequence: CASSFQGNQPQHF. CDR3 bases: TGTGCCAGCAGTTTCCAAGGGAATCAGCCCCAGCATTTT.

This clonotype came up many times. The chain combines TRBV12-3 or TRBV12-4 with TRBJ1-5, with D unclear. CDR3 length: 15 residues. V shed 6 bases and J shed 5 bases, with 17 bases lying between them. The CDR3 coding sequence is TGTGCCAGCAGCTTCAGTGGTACGCTGGATCAGCCCCAGCATTTT. Amino acids: CASSFSGTLDQPQHF.

This clonotype turned up a few times. The chain joins TRBV28 to TRBJ2-1; D is perhaps TRBD1 (5 bases). CDR1 and CDR2 (germline): MDHEN, SYDVKM. The V and J ends lost 3 bases and 5 bases respectively, with 14 bases between them. CDR3 length: 15 residues. As DNA, the CDR3 is TGTGCCAGCAGTTTTCTACCCCTAGGGGACAATGAGCAGTTCTTC. Its protein product is CASSFLPLGDNEQFF.

This chain joins TRBV5-1 and TRBJ2-3; D gene ambiguous. Germline CDR1 and CDR2: SGHRS and YFSETQ. Trimming pared 9 bases from V and 1 base from J, leaving 12 bases between. There are 13 residues in the CDR3. This chain's CDR3 is CATSDPGTDTQYF. The CDR3, as DNA: TGCGCCACCTCGGACCCGGGCACAGATACGCAGTATTTT. Complete variable domain (other parts from reference TRBV5-1 and TRBJ2-3): KAGVTQTPRYLIKTRGQQVTLSCSPISGHRSVSWYQQTPGQGLQFLFEYFSETQRNKGNFPGRFSGRQFSNSRSEMNVSTLELGDSALYLCATSDPGTDTQYFGPGTRLTVL.

This clonotype has only a few counts. This rearrangement joins TRBV6-5 to TRBJ2-3; D remains ambiguous. This CDR3 has 14 residues. Germline loops: CDR1 MNHEY, CDR2 SVGAGI. The ends were cut back, 2 bases at V and 4 bases at J, with 10 bases in the middle. The CDR3 spells CASSYPSPPDTQYF. CDR3 sequence (DNA): TGTGCCAGCAGTTACCCGTCGCCTCCAGATACGCAGTATTTT.

The rearrangement uses TRBV12-3 or TRBV12-4 and TRBJ1-6, with 9 bases matching TRBD1. This CDR3 is built from 14 residues. V shed 7 bases and J 10 bases; nucleotides not matched to a gene: 8. The CDR3 nucleotides read TGTGCCAGCACCCCGGGACAGGGATACTCACCCCTCCACTTT. This translates into CASTPGQGYSPLHF.

The chain couples TRBV19 to TRBJ2-7; D gene uncertain. Trimming cost V 10 bases and J 3 bases, with 13 bases left between them. The CDR3 is made up of 12 amino acids. Germline CDR1 and CDR2: LNHDA and SQIVND (reference sequence). The CDR3 nucleotides are TGTGCCACCCACGGACCACACTACGAGCAGTACTTC. Its protein is CATHGPHYEQYF. The full variable domain, in which reference TRBV19 and TRBJ2-7 provide the parts outside the CDR3, is DGGITQSPKYLFRKEGQNVTLSCEQNLNHDAMYWYRQDPGQGLRLIYYSQIVNDFQKGDIAEGYSVSREKKESFPLTVTSAQKNPTAFYLCATHGPHYEQYFGPGTRLTVT.

The J gene is TRBJ2-2, the V gene TRBV28, with unresolved D. The CDR3 extends over 14 amino acids. Trimming took 9 bases from V and 7 from J, leaving 18 bases between them. The V gene's germline CDR1 is MDHEN and CDR2 SYDVKM. The CDR3: CASRWERVIGELFF. The CDR3 bases are TGTGCCAGTCGGTGGGAACGGGTGATCGGGGAGCTGTTTTTT.

V is TRBV25-1 and J is TRBJ2-2; D is uncertain. V gave up 2 bases and J gave up 6 bases, with 7 bases separating them. Germline loops: CDR1 MGHDK, CDR2 SYGVNS. This CDR3 has 13 amino acids. The CDR3 DNA is TGTGCCAGCAGTGAAGGCCCTCCCGGGGAGCTGTTTTTT. It is translated as CASSEGPPGELFF. The full variable domain, its missing parts supplied by reference TRBV25-1 and TRBJ2-2, is EADIYQTPRYLVIGTGKKITLECSQTMGHDKMYWYQQDPGMELHLIHYSYGVNSTEKGDLSSESTVSRIRTEHFPLTLESARPSHTSQYLCASSEGPPGELFFGEGSRLTVL.

There are a few counts of this clonotype. The chain links TRBV5-1 to TRBJ2-3; TRBD1 or TRBD2 may be the D gene (5 bases each). This CDR3 has 16 amino acids. Germline-derived CDR1 and CDR2 are SGHRS and YFSETQ. V lost 6 bases and J 0 bases, leaving 17 bases between the germline ends. The CDR3 nucleotides are TGCGCCAGCAACCCGGGGTTGAGGGGTAGCACAGATACGCAGTATTTT. Residues: CASNPGLRGSTDTQYF.

This chain joins TRBV4-1 and TRBJ2-4; no clear D. From germline, CDR1 is MGHRA and CDR2 YSYEKL. CDR3 length equals 15 residues. Trimming pared 1 base from V and 8 bases from J, leaving 15 bases between. As DNA, the CDR3 is TGCGCCAGCAGCCAAGTCCCTATGACCACAGACATTCAGTACTTC. It specifies CASSQVPMTTDIQYF.